Presented here are 8 T cell receptor beta chains from one specimen sequenced in a study of cytomegalovirus exposure and HLA in healthy donors. PCR was performed using 60 Vbeta and 13 Jbeta primers. Produced via immunoSEQ multiplex PCR; TCRdb's table is partial and in-frame only. This sample yields 150,000 to 200,000 clones, of which 77% are seen a single time; 1.5% to 2% belongs to the top ten. Material: PBMCs. These receptors were collected from a woman in her twenties or thirties in good health and CMV-seronegative.

The rearrangement uses TRBV27 and TRBJ2-7; TRBD1 matches at 10 bases. The V segment lost 7 bases and the J segment 7 bases; nucleotides outside the gene matches: 10. CDR3 size: 14 residues. Looked up from germline, CDR1 is MNHEY and CDR2 is SMNVEV (reference sequence). The CDR3 reads CASTATGGAEEQYF. The CDR3 DNA reads as TGTGCCAGCACCGCGACAGGGGGCGCGGAAGAGCAGTACTTC.

The V and J genes are TRBV7-9 and TRBJ2-3; 8 bases line up with TRBD1. Germline CDR1 is SEHNR and CDR2 is FQNEAQ (reference sequence). The CDR3 has 16 amino acids. With V trimmed by 0 bases and J by 2 bases, 4 bases remained unmatched. In DNA, the CDR3 is TGTGCCAGCAGCTTAGCTGACAGGGGCTTCACAGATACGCAGTATTTT. Its translation: CASSLADRGFTDTQYF.

The chain uses TRBV9 and TRBJ2-7; a possible D gene is TRBD2 (6 bases). Trimming took off 4 bases at V and 2 bases at J, with 13 bases between the two ends. CDR1 is SGDLS and CDR2 is YYNGEE in the germline V gene. The CDR3 is made up of 14 amino acids. CDR3 residues: CASSPVGGTYEQYF. In nucleotides, the CDR3 is TGTGCCAGCAGCCCTGTCGGAGGGACCTACGAGCAGTACTTC.

The rearrangement joins TRBV7-9 to TRBJ2-1, with TRBD2 as a possible D gene (6 bases). The CDR3 sequence is 14 residues long. CDR1 and CDR2 from the germline V gene are SEHNR and FQNEAQ (reference sequence). The V end was cut by 5 bases, the J end by 9 bases, with 17 bases between. In DNA, the CDR3 is TGTGCCAGCAGCCCGGGGGAGGTCCGGGGTGAGCAGTTCTTC. Translating it yields CASSPGEVRGEQFF.

The rearrangement links TRBV28 to TRBJ2-3; 7 bases line up with TRBD2. The germline gives CDR1 MDHEN, CDR2 SYDVKM. Unmatched junction bases numbered 7, after V lost 7 bases and J lost 6 bases. The CDR3 has 13 residues. The DNA of the CDR3 is TGTGCCAGCACCCTAGGGACTATGGATACGCAGTATTTT. Translating gives CASTLGTMDTQYF.

The chain employs TRBV7-6 and TRBJ2-7, with 10 bases matching TRBD2. Trimming cost V 5 bases and J 2 bases; bases outside gene matches: 3. Germline assignment: CDR1 SGHVS and CDR2 FNYEAQ. This CDR3 has 14 residues. CDR3 sequence: CASSPLAGAYEQYF. The CDR3 nucleotides read TGTGCCAGCAGCCCCCTAGCGGGAGCCTACGAGCAGTACTTC.

The chain recombines TRBV4-1 with TRBJ2-7; TRBD1 matches 9 bases. Germline-derived CDR1 and CDR2 are MGHRA and YSYEKL. The length of the CDR3 is 15 residues. The J segment lost 4 bases and the V segment lost 1 base, leaving 5 bases of the junction unmatched. CDR3 loop: CASSQAGQGHYEQYF. The CDR3 DNA follows: TGCGCCAGCAGCCAAGCCGGACAGGGGCATTACGAGCAGTACTTC.

V is TRBV28 and J is TRBJ2-5; maybe TRBD2 (6 bases). This CDR3 has 13 amino acids. Trimming stripped 3 bases from V and 3 bases from J, with 8 bases between. Germline V CDR1 and CDR2: MDHEN, SYDVKM. Written as DNA, the CDR3 is TGTGCCAGCAGTTTGGGACTCGAAGAGACCCAGTACTTC. Protein: CASSLGLEETQYF.